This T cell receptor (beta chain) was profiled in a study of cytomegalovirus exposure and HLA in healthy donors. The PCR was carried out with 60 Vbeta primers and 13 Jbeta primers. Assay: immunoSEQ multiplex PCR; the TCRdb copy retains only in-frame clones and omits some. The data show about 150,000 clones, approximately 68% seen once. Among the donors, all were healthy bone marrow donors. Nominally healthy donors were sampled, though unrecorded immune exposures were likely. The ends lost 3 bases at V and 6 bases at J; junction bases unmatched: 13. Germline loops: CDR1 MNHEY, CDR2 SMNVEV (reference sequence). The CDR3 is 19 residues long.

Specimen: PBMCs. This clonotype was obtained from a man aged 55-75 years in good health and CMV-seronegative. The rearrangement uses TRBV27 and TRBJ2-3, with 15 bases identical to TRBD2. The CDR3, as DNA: TGTGCCAGCAGTTTGGGACCGCGGTGGACTAGCGGGAGGGTTGATACGCAGTATTTT. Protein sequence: CASSLGPRWTSGRVDTQYF.